These 10 T cell receptor beta chains were all obtained from the same sample, sequenced in a study of CD8+CD57+ T cells in acquired aplastic anemia. Genomic DNA acted as the template from which TCR beta VDJ combination and CDR3 sequence profiling were carried out. TCRdb passed the reads through MiXCR, listing each CDR3 protein once. The sample lists more than 250,000 distinct CDR3 sequences, 55% to 65% occurring once. Sample: sorted CD4+, CD8+, or CD8+CD57+ T cells (not recorded which) from PBMCs. All receptors come from a human donor with severe aplastic anemia or a healthy control (not recorded which).

This chain connects TRBV11-2 to TRBJ1-6; 9 positions match TRBD1. With V trimmed by 5 bases and J by 10 bases, 6 bases remained unmatched. Germline values: CDR1 SGHAT, CDR2 FQNNGV. CDR3 length: 14 amino acids. The CDR3 loop reads CASSAGQGNSPLHF. The CDR3, as DNA: TGTGCCAGCAGCGCGGGACAGGGTAACTCACCCCTCCACTTT.

This rearrangement joins TRBV19 to TRBJ1-2, with 8 bases aligning to TRBD1. Germline CDR1 reads LNHDA; CDR2 reads SQIVND (reference sequence). The V gene end was trimmed by 8 bases and the J gene end by 0 bases; junction bases not matched to a gene: 8. The CDR3 has 15 amino acids. The CDR3 spells CASLPTQGANYGYTF. CDR3 nucleotide sequence: TGTGCCAGTCTCCCTACACAGGGGGCTAACTATGGCTACACCTTC.

With respect to this clonotype: The CDR3 ends on some other residue instead of the conserved phenylalanine or tryptophan, so this is likely a read error. The rearrangement links TRBV5-1 to TRBJ2-3, with unresolved D. The CDR3 is made up of 14 amino acids. CDR1 SGHRS and CDR2 YFSETQ come from the germline V gene. Written as DNA, the CDR3 is TGTGCCAGCAGCTTGTCCTCGGCCACAGATACGCAGTATCTT. Translation gives CASSLSSATDTQYL.

V usage is TRBV20-1 and J usage is TRBJ2-7; TRBD2 matches at 7 bases. The germline CDR1 and CDR2 sequences are DFQATT and SNEGSKA (reference sequence). Trimming removed 0 bases from V and 3 bases from J; junction bases left unmatched: 14. The CDR3 runs to 17 residues. The CDR3 bases are TGCAGTGCTAGAGACAGCCAGGCACTAGCGAGGAACTACGAGCAGTACTTC. This encodes CSARDSQALARNYEQYF.

The V and J genes are TRBV20-1 and TRBJ2-2; tentatively, D is TRBD1 (5 bases). V was clipped by 1 base and J by 1 base, with 10 bases between them. In germline, CDR1 is DFQATT, CDR2 SNEGSKA (reference sequence). The CDR3 runs 15 residues. The chain's CDR3 is CSARVSQGNTGELFF. CDR3 nucleotides: TGCAGTGCTAGAGTATCCCAGGGGAACACCGGGGAGCTGTTTTTT.

This chain joins TRBV10-3 and TRBJ2-7, with TRBD2 matching over 13 bases. From germline, CDR1 is ENHRY and CDR2 SYGVKD. This CDR3 contains 15 residues. Trimming at V came to 10 bases and at J to 3 bases, leaving 9 bases not matched to a gene. The CDR3 nucleotides are TGTGCCAGCAGCCAGGGACTAGCGGGGTACTACGAGCAGTACTTC. It translates to CASSQGLAGYYEQYF.

This rearrangement joins TRBV7-8 to TRBJ2-7, with D unclear. The length of the CDR3 is 13 residues. Germline V gene data show CDR1 as SGHVS and CDR2 as FQNEAQ. The V end lost 11 bases, the J end lost 4 bases, and 18 bases lay between the germline ends. The chain's CDR3 is CAEHPPTKYEQYF. In DNA, the CDR3 is TGTGCCGAACATCCCCCAACAAAATACGAGCAGTACTTC.

V usage is TRBV7-9 and J usage is TRBJ2-7; D could derive from TRBD1 or TRBD2 (5 bases each). CDR1 and CDR2 (germline): SEHNR, FQNEAQ (reference sequence). The CDR3 spans 16 residues. V lost 6 bases and J lost 7, with 25 bases in between. The CDR3, as DNA: TGTGCCAGCAGTCCTCCCACAGGACCCCGACTATTGGAGCAGTACTTC. It yields the protein CASSPPTGPRLLEQYF.

This chain connects TRBV9 to TRBJ2-3; D call uncertain. Germline V gives CDR1 SGDLS, CDR2 YYNGEE. V was cut by 0 bases and J by 3 bases, with 5 bases left in between. This CDR3 contains 13 residues. The CDR3 region has the DNA TGTGCCAGCAGCGTAGAGGTAACAGATACGCAGTATTTT. Encoded protein: CASSVEVTDTQYF. The whole variable domain, remainder taken from reference TRBV9 and TRBJ2-3, is DSGVTQTPKHLITATGQRVTLRCSPRSGDLSVYWYQQSLDQGLQFLIQYYNGEERAKGNILERFSAQQFPDLHSELNLSSLELGDSALYFCASSVEVTDTQYFGPGTRLTVL.

For this clonotype: This may stem from a read error, because a much larger clone lies one nucleotide away. The V call is TRBV2, the J call TRBJ2-4; 7 nucleotides line up with TRBD1. Germline V gives CDR1 SNHLY, CDR2 FYNNEI. This CDR3 is built from 16 residues. DNA for the CDR3: TGTACCAGCATCGATGGACAGGACCCAGCCAAAAACATTCAGTACTTC. It encodes CTSIDGQDPAKNIQYF. The full variable domain, with the rest looked up from reference TRBV2 and TRBJ2-4, is EPEVTQTPSHQVTQMGQEVILRCVPISNHLYFYWYRQILGQKVEFLVSFYNNEISEKSEIFDDQFSVERPDGSNFTLKIRSTKLEDSAMYFCTSIDGQDPAKNIQYFGAGTRLSVL.